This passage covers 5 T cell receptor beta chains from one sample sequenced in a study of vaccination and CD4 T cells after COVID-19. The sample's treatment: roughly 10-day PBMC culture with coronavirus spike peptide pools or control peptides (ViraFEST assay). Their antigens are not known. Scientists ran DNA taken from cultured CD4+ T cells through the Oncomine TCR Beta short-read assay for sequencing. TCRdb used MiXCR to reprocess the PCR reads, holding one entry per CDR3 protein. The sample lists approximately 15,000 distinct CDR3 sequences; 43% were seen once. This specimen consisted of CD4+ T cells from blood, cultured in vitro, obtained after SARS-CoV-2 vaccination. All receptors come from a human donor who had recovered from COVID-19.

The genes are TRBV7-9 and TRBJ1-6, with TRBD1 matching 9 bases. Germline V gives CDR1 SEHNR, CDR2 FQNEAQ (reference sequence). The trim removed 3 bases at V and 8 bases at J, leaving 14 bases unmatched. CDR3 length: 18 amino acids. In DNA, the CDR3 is TGTGCCAGCAGCTTCGGGGGCGGGACAGGGCCTCATGATTCACCCCTCCACTTT. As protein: CASSFGGGTGPHDSPLHF.

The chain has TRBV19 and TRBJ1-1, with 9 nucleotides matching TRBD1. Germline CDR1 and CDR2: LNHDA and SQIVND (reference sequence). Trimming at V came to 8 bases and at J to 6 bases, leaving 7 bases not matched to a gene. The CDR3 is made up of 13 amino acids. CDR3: CASSGQGLAEAFF. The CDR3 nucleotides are TGTGCCAGTTCGGGACAGGGATTGGCTGAAGCTTTCTTT.

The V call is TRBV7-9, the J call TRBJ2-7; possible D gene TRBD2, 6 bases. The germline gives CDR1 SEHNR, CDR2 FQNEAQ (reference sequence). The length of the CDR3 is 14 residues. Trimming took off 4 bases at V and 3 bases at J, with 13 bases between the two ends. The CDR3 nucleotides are TGTGCCAGCAGCTCCGGCGGGGCAGACTACGAGCAGTACTTC. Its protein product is CASSSGGADYEQYF. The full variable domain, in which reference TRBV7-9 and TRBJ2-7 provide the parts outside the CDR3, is DTGVSQNPRHKITKRGQNVTFRCDPISEHNRLYWYRQTLGQGPEFLTYFQNEAQLEKSRLLSDRFSAERPKGSFSTLEIQRTEQGDSAMYLCASSSGGADYEQYFGPGTRLTVT.

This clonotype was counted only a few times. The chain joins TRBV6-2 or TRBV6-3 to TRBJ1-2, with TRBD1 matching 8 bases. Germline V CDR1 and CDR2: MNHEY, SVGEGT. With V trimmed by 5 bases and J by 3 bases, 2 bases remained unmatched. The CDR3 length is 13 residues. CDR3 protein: CASSETGDYGYTF. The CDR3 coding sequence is TGTGCCAGCAGTGAGACAGGGGACTATGGCTACACCTTC.

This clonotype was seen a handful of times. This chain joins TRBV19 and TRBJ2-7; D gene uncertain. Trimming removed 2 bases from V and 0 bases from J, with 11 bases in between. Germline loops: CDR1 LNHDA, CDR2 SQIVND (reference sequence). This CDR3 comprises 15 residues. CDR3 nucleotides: TGTGCCAGTAGTATAAGTTCTGGTCCCTCCTACGAGCAGTACTTC. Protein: CASSISSGPSYEQYF.